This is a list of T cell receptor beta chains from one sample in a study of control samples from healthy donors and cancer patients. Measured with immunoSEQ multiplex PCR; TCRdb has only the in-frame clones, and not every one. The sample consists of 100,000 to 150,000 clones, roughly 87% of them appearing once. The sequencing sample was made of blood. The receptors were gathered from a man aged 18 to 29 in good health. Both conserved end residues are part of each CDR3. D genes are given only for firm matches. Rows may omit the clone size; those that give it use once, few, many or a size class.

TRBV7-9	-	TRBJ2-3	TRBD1	CASSRDRGSSSTDTQYF	TGTGCCAGCAGCCGTGACAGGGGATCCTCTAGCACAGATACGCAGTATTTT
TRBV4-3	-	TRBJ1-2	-	CASSQGTADGYTF	TGCGCCAGCAGCCAAGGGACTGCTGATGGCTACACCTTC
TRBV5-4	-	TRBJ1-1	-	CASSLGQQTVGEAFF	TGTGCCAGCAGCTTGGGACAGCAAACCGTTGGTGAAGCTTTCTTT
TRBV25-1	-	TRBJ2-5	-	CASSEYDDSQETQYF	TGTGCCAGCAGTGAATATGACGACAGCCAAGAGACCCAGTACTTC
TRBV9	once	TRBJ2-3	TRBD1	CASSARDRATDTQYF	TGTGCCAGCAGCGCCCGGGACAGGGCGACAGATACGCAGTATTTT
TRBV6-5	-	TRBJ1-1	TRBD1	CASRDRVWTEAFF	TGTGCCAGCAGGGACAGGGTATGGACTGAAGCTTTCTTT
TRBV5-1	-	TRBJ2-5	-	CASSLNAGSETQYF	TGCGCCAGCAGCTTGAACGCAGGGAGTGAGACCCAGTACTTC
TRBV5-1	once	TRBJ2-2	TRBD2	CASSLGLAGTGELFF	TGCGCCAGCAGCCTGGGACTAGCGGGCACCGGGGAGCTGTTTTTT
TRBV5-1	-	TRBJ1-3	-	CASSLGGTGNTIYF	TGCGCCAGCAGCTTGGGAGGGACTGGAAACACCATATATTTT
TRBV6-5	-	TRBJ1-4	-	CASTGQSNEKLFF	TGTGCCAGCACCGGACAGTCAAATGAAAAACTGTTTTTT
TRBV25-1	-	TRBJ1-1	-	CASSESVGAFF	TGTGCCAGCAGTGAATCGGTTGGAGCTTTCTTT
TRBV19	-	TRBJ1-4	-	CASSSLSATNEKLFF	TGTGCCAGTAGTTCCCTTAGTGCAACTAATGAAAAACTGTTTTTT
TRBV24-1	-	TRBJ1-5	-	CATSGTAGNQPQHF	TGTGCCACCAGTGGAACGGCTGGGAACCAGCCCCAGCATTTT
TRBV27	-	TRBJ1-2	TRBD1	CASSLLLGQGIYGYTF	TGTGCCAGCAGTTTGCTACTCGGACAGGGGATCTATGGCTACACCTTC
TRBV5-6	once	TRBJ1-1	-	CASRGHGREAFF	TGTGCCAGCAGGGGACACGGTCGTGAAGCTTTCTTT
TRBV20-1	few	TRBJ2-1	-	CSASFRAGSYNEQFF	TGCAGTGCTAGTTTTCGAGCGGGCTCCTACAATGAGCAGTTCTTC
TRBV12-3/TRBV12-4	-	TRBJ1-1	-	CASSFQGQLGAFF	TGTGCCAGCAGTTTTCAGGGCCAGTTGGGGGCTTTCTTT
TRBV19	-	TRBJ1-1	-	CASSISRGADIFTEAFF	TGTGCCAGTAGTATAAGCCGGGGGGCCGATATCTTCACTGAAGCTTTCTTT
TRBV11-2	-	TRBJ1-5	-	CASSLEPSGQPQHF	TGTGCCAGCAGCTTAGAACCGTCGGGACAGCCCCAGCATTTT
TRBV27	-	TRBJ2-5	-	CASSSKGETQYF	TGTGCCAGCAGTTCAAAAGGAGAGACCCAGTACTTC
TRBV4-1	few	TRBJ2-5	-	CASSQGQGGETQYF	TGCGCCAGCAGCCAAGGCCAGGGCGGGGAGACCCAGTACTTC
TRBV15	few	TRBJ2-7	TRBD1	CATSRGLMGQALYEQYF	TGTGCCACCAGCAGAGGGTTAATGGGACAGGCCCTCTACGAGCAGTACTTC
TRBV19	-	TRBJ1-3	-	CASSSSGSNSGNTIYF	TGTGCCAGTAGTAGCTCCGGCAGCAACTCTGGAAACACCATATATTTT
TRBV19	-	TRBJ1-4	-	CASRSGTHITNEKLFF	TGTGCCAGTAGGTCGGGAACCCACATAACTAATGAAAAACTGTTTTTT
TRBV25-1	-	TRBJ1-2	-	CASRGPPDYGYTF	TGTGCCAGCAGGGGACCGCCGGACTATGGCTACACCTTC
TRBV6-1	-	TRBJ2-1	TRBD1	CASSDRDRADEQFF	TGTGCCAGCAGTGACCGGGACAGGGCCGATGAGCAGTTCTTC
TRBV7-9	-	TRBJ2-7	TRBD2	CASSAGLAGRSYEQYF	TGTGCCAGCAGCGCCGGACTAGCGGGCCGCTCCTACGAGCAGTACTTC
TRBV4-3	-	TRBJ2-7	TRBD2	CASSHLAGGSYEQYF	TGCGCCAGCAGCCACCTAGCGGGAGGCTCCTACGAGCAGTACTTC
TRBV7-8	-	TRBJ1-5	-	CASSSPEAPASQPQHF	TGTGCCAGCAGCTCCCCTGAGGCGCCGGCGAGTCAGCCCCAGCATTTT
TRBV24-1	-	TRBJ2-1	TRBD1	CATSDPGTGKRNEQFF	TGTGCCACCAGTGACCCCGGGACAGGGAAAAGAAATGAGCAGTTCTTC
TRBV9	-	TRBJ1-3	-	CASSVESGRQSSGNTIYF	TGTGCCAGCAGCGTAGAGTCGGGACGACAGAGCTCTGGAAACACCATATATTTT
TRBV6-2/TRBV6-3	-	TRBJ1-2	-	CASSQDVSGYTF	TGTGCCAGCAGTCAGGATGTGAGTGGCTACACCTTC
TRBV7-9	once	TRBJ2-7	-	CASSLAGIGEQYF	TGTGCCAGCAGCTTAGCAGGGATTGGTGAGCAGTACTTC
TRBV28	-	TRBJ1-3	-	CASSSGSRPGNTIYF	TGTGCCAGCAGTTCGGGCTCGAGACCTGGAAACACCATATATTTT
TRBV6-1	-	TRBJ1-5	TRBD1	CASSEWGQGYQPQHF	TGTGCCAGCAGTGAATGGGGACAGGGATATCAGCCCCAGCATTTT
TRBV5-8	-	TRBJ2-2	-	CASSFRGGANTGELFF	TGTGCCAGCAGCTTTCGCGGGGGCGCGAACACCGGGGAGCTGTTTTTT
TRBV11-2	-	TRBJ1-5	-	CASSPNQVEPQHF	TGTGCCAGCAGCCCGAATCAGGTAGAGCCCCAGCATTTT
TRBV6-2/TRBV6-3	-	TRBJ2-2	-	CASSKLQTGVTGELFF	TGTGCCAGCAGTAAACTTCAGACAGGAGTCACCGGGGAGCTGTTTTTT
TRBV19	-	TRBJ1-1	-	CASSNRNTEAFF	TGTGCCAGTAGTAATCGGAACACTGAAGCTTTCTTT
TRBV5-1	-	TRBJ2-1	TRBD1	CASSRTGAGDEQFF	TGCGCCAGCAGCAGGACAGGGGCAGGGGATGAGCAGTTCTTC
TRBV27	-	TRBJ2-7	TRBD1	CASSLTGQGPYEQYF	TGTGCCAGCAGTCTAACGGGACAGGGTCCATACGAGCAGTACTTC